These 28 T cell receptor beta chains share one sample of origin, sequenced in a study of T cell repertoires in cytomegalovirus infection. TCRdb recomputed calls from the reads with MiXCR, one row per CDR3 protein. The sample contains just over 300,000 distinct CDR3 sequences, around a sixth of which appear only once. The specimen sequenced was PBMCs. The receptors originated from a human donor in good health (CMV status not recorded). Some clones in this sample may be carry-over from other donors' samples.

This clonotype was observed a few times. V is TRBV19 and J is TRBJ2-2; TRBD1 agrees at 8 bases. The V gene end was trimmed by 3 bases and the J gene end by 5 bases; junction bases not matched to a gene: 8. Germline V gene data show CDR1 as LNHDA and CDR2 as SQIVND (reference sequence). The CDR3 runs 16 residues. As DNA, the CDR3 is TGTGCCAGTAGTATCGTCGGCAGGGGGCTAACCGGGGAGCTGTTTTTT. Protein: CASSIVGRGLTGELFF.

A few counts support this clonotype. The gene calls are TRBV4-2 and TRBJ2-1; 7 nucleotides line up with TRBD2. The CDR3 has 15 residues. The germline CDR1 and CDR2 sequences are LGHNA and YNFKEQ. The V gene end was trimmed by 2 bases and the J gene end by 0 bases; junction bases not matched to a gene: 1. This CDR3 reads CASSQRTSSYNEQFF. The CDR3 DNA reads as TGTGCCAGCAGCCAACGGACTAGCTCCTACAATGAGCAGTTCTTC.

V is TRBV24-1 and J is TRBJ2-7; 9 bases align to TRBD1. Per germline, CDR1 KGHDR and CDR2 SFDVKD. There are 15 residues in the CDR3. V trimming: 4 bases; J trimming: 4 bases; junction bases outside the gene matches: 7. The CDR3 nucleotides read TGTGCCACCAGTGACGCTGGGACAGGGAAGTACGAGCAGTACTTC. Protein product: CATSDAGTGKYEQYF.

In this sample, this clonotype turned up a few times. V gene TRBV20-1 combines with J gene TRBJ1-5; tentatively, D is TRBD1 (5 bases). V was trimmed by 4 bases and J by 5 bases, leaving 18 bases between them. The CDR3 is 15 residues long. Germline CDR1 and CDR2: DFQATT and SNEGSKA (reference sequence). For the CDR3, the DNA is TGCAGTGCTATCCGGGACGGAGGCAGTCATCAGCCCCAGCATTTT. As protein: CSAIRDGGSHQPQHF.

This clonotype has only a few counts. The V gene is TRBV4-1, the J gene TRBJ2-7; 8 positions agree with TRBD1. Germline CDR1 reads MGHRA; CDR2 reads YSYEKL. The CDR3 has 14 residues. V lost 1 base and J lost 7; bases outside the gene matches: 6. CDR3 DNA: TGCGCCAGCAGCCAAGGGAAAACAGGGGGAGAGCAGTACTTC. Translating gives CASSQGKTGGEQYF.

The rearrangement links TRBV28 to TRBJ2-2, with TRBD2 matching over 7 bases. The CDR3 loop spans 15 amino acids. V shed 5 bases and J 1 base; nucleotides not matched to a gene: 4. CDR1 and CDR2 (germline): MDHEN, SYDVKM. The CDR3 DNA is TGTGCCAGCAGTCTAGCGGCCTTGAACACCGGGGAGCTGTTTTTT. This encodes CASSLAALNTGELFF.

This clonotype was seen more than once but under ten times. The rearrangement links TRBV6-1 to TRBJ2-3; TRBD2 might be the D (6 bases). This CDR3 is built from 18 residues. Germline assignment: CDR1 MNHNS and CDR2 SASEGT. V lost 2 bases to trimming and J lost 0 bases, with 18 bases between them. The CDR3 bases are TGTGCCAGCAGTGAATTTATCGGGGCGGGGTCGAGCACAGATACGCAGTATTTT. Translated, it gives CASSEFIGAGSSTDTQYF.

Here the CDR3 reads CSASTGGNSNQPQHF. The CDR3 bases are TGCAGCGCCTCGACAGGGGGCAACAGCAATCAGCCCCAGCATTTT. V gene TRBV29-1 combines with J gene TRBJ1-5; TRBD1 aligns across 10 bases. V shed 7 bases and J 1 base; nucleotides not matched to a gene: 7. The CDR3 spans 15 residues. Germline CDR1 and CDR2: SQVTM and ANQGSEA.

At least ten counts were recorded for this clonotype. The V gene is TRBV5-4, the J gene TRBJ1-1; D perhaps matches TRBD1 (5 bases). The V gene lost 5 bases and the J gene lost 4 bases, with 15 bases spanning the gap. Germline V lookup: CDR1 SGHNT, CDR2 YYREEE (reference sequence). The length of the CDR3 is 14 residues. CDR3 residues: CASRPGAGSTEAFF. The CDR3, as DNA: TGTGCCAGCAGGCCCGGGGCAGGGAGCACTGAAGCTTTCTTT.

V and J are TRBV24-1 and TRBJ1-5; 7 nucleotides align to TRBD1. The CDR3 length is 15 residues. V lost 7 bases to trimming and J lost 2 bases; unmatched junction nucleotides: 7. Per germline, CDR1 KGHDR and CDR2 SFDVKD. The DNA for the CDR3 is TGTGCCACCAGAGGGTCAGGGGGTGGCAATCAGCCCCAGCATTTT. Its protein product is CATRGSGGGNQPQHF.

J is TRBJ2-5 and V is TRBV5-6; D unclear. V was pared by 4 bases and J by 9 bases, with 16 bases between. Germline CDR1 is SGHDT and CDR2 is YYEEEE. This CDR3 has 13 residues. In DNA form, the CDR3 reads TGTGCCAGCAGCCGGCCCGAAATACCTCCCCAGTACTTC. Protein sequence: CASSRPEIPPQYF.

This clonotype was detected ten times or more. The CDR3 region has the DNA TGTGCCAGCAGTTTAGCGGGTGGCAGGGGGCGAGAGACCCAGTACTTC. It encodes CASSLAGGRGRETQYF. The chain employs TRBV12-3 or TRBV12-4 and TRBJ2-5; TRBD1 matches 8 bases. V was clipped by 0 bases and J by 4 bases; unmatched bases: 7. The CDR3 extends over 16 amino acids.

This clonotype was counted between two and nine times. The genes are TRBV20-1 and TRBJ1-1, with D possibly TRBD1 on 6 matching bases. CDR3 length: 13 amino acids. Trimming took off 6 bases at V and 7 bases at J, with 18 bases between the two ends. Per the germline V gene, CDR1 is DFQATT and CDR2 is SNEGSKA (reference sequence). In DNA form, the CDR3 reads TGCAGTGCCCAAACCCCAGGGGTGAGTGAAGCTTTCTTT. Amino acids: CSAQTPGVSEAFF.

This clonotype was seen a handful of times. V is TRBV5-1 and J is TRBJ2-2, with D possibly being TRBD1 (6 bases). CDR3 length: 15 residues. Deletions cut 1 base from V and 6 bases from J, with 13 bases between. From germline, CDR1 is SGHRS and CDR2 YFSETQ. CDR3 residues: CASSLRSTGSGELFF. The CDR3 nucleotides read TGCGCCAGCAGCTTGCGCTCTACAGGGTCCGGGGAGCTGTTTTTT.

The table lists this clonotype with many counts. This sequence joins TRBV2 and TRBJ1-4; 9 bases agree with TRBD1. The germline V gene has CDR1 SNHLY and CDR2 FYNNEI. V gave up 8 bases and J gave up 5 bases; unmatched junction bases: 6. There are 14 residues in the CDR3. CDR3 sequence: CASRTGTGNEKLFF. CDR3 DNA sequence: TGTGCCAGCCGAACTGGGACAGGGAATGAAAAACTGTTTTTT. The variable domain in full, completed from reference TRBV2 and TRBJ1-4, reads EPEVTQTPSHQVTQMGQEVILRCVPISNHLYFYWYRQILGQKVEFLVSFYNNEISEKSEIFDDQFSVERPDGSNFTLKIRSTKLEDSAMYFCASRTGTGNEKLFFGSGTQLSVL.

This clonotype was observed at least ten times. The chain has TRBV6-2 or TRBV6-3 and TRBJ1-1; D perhaps matches TRBD1 (6 bases). Germline assignment: CDR1 MNHEY and CDR2 SVGEGT. There are 13 residues in the CDR3. V was trimmed by 4 bases and J by 6 bases, leaving 12 bases between them. As DNA, the CDR3 is TGTGCCAGCAGTTTTTCAGGGGTCCCTGAAGCTTTCTTT. Translated, it gives CASSFSGVPEAFF.

This clonotype has just a few counts. The rearrangement links TRBV12-3 or TRBV12-4 to TRBJ2-7; weak D call: TRBD2 (5 bases). The CDR3 is made up of 12 amino acids. Trimming stripped 6 bases from V and 9 bases from J, with 15 bases between. The CDR3 DNA is TGTGCCAGCAGGAGAGGACTTACCGGGCAGTACTTC. This codes for CASRRGLTGQYF.

This chain connects TRBV15 to TRBJ2-1; possibly TRBD2 for D (6 bases). This CDR3 comprises 15 residues. Trimming cost V 11 bases and J 4 bases, with 21 bases left between them. Germline V gives CDR1 LNHNV, CDR2 YYDKDF (reference sequence). The CDR3 spells CAPGPLEGRYNEQFF. The CDR3 DNA is TGTGCCCCCGGTCCGCTGGAGGGTCGGTACAATGAGCAGTTCTTC.

This clonotype was seen a few times. CDR3 coding DNA: TGCAGTGCCCCCCCGGCGGAAGCGGGGGCCCAAGAGACCCAGTACTTC. Amino acid sequence: CSAPPAEAGAQETQYF. The chain carries TRBV20-1 and TRBJ2-5, with 8 bases lining up with TRBD2. V shed 6 bases and J 1 base; nucleotides not matched to a gene: 13. Looked up from germline, CDR1 is DFQATT and CDR2 is SNEGSKA (reference sequence). CDR3 length: 16 amino acids.

In this sample, this clonotype turned up many times. The chain uses TRBV7-9 and TRBJ1-4; D gene uncertain. The CDR3 is 14 residues long. V was trimmed by 5 bases and J by 3 bases, leaving 10 bases between them. Per germline, CDR1 SEHNR and CDR2 FQNEAQ (reference sequence). The CDR3: CASSPRVANEKLFF. CDR3 nucleotide sequence: TGTGCCAGCAGCCCAAGGGTCGCTAATGAAAAACTGTTTTTT.

This clonotype has a handful of counts. J is TRBJ2-7 and V is TRBV11-1; D gene uncertain. CDR3 size: 15 residues. V shed 3 bases and J shed 2 bases, with 14 bases lying between them. In germline, CDR1 is SGHAT, CDR2 FQDESV (reference sequence). The CDR3 protein is CASSFSRGPTYEQYF. As DNA, the CDR3 is TGTGCCAGCAGCTTCAGTAGAGGACCTACCTACGAGCAGTACTTC.

This clonotype was picked up many times. The CDR3 region is CASSLGGDSWGRDEAFF. The CDR3 coding sequence is TGTGCCAGCAGCCTCGGGGGGGATAGTTGGGGTCGGGATGAAGCTTTCTTT. The V and J genes are TRBV4-2 and TRBJ1-1; possible D gene TRBD1, 5 bases. With 4 bases removed from V and 7 bases from J, the gap between germline ends came to 25 bases. The CDR3 spans 17 residues. Per germline, CDR1 LGHNA and CDR2 YNFKEQ.

This clonotype has at least ten counts. V gene TRBV7-9 combines with J gene TRBJ1-1; no definite D call. Germline values: CDR1 SEHNR, CDR2 FQNEAQ (reference sequence). This CDR3 region has 12 residues. V lost 7 bases and J lost 5, with 11 bases in between. DNA for the CDR3: TGTGCCAGCACCCCCTGGAGTACTGAAGCTTTCTTT. Its translation: CASTPWSTEAFF.

V is TRBV20-1 and J is TRBJ2-5, with D perhaps TRBD2 (6 bases). Deletions cut 3 bases from V and 4 bases from J, with 18 bases between. The CDR3 runs 15 residues. CDR1 and CDR2 (germline): DFQATT, SNEGSKA (reference sequence). CDR3 residues: CSASPTSILRETQYF. For the CDR3, the DNA is TGCAGTGCTAGTCCGACTAGTATCTTAAGAGAGACCCAGTACTTC.

The table lists this clonotype with a few counts. The chain uses TRBV6-5 and TRBJ2-7, with D possibly TRBD1 on 6 matching bases. The CDR3 has 14 residues. Germline loops: CDR1 MNHEY, CDR2 SVGAGI. V lost 5 bases and J lost 1, with 12 bases in between. The CDR3 DNA is TGTGCCAGCAGTAGGGACAAGGGTTCCTACGAGCAGTACTTC. Amino acids: CASSRDKGSYEQYF.

This chain uses TRBV6-5 with TRBJ2-2; TRBD1 aligns across 8 bases. This CDR3 is 13 amino acids long. The germline gives CDR1 MNHEY, CDR2 SVGAGI. V trimming: 8 bases; J trimming: 4 bases; junction bases outside the gene matches: 3. The DNA for the CDR3 is TGTGCCAGCGGTCAGGGGGCCACCGGGGAGCTGTTTTTT. It yields the protein CASGQGATGELFF.

This clonotype appeared many times. This chain connects TRBV7-8 to TRBJ1-3; weak D call: TRBD1 (5 bases). V lost 5 bases and J 4 bases, leaving 21 bases between the germline ends. Per the germline V gene, CDR1 is SGHVS and CDR2 is FQNEAQ. This CDR3 is built from 17 residues. Here the CDR3 reads CASSPHVRATGGNTIYF. The CDR3 coding sequence is TGTGCCAGCAGCCCACACGTCAGGGCGACGGGGGGAAACACCATATATTTT.

In its sample, this clonotype was seen a few times. The chain carries TRBV5-1 and TRBJ1-6, with a weak D call TRBD1 (6 bases). This CDR3 contains 14 residues. Germline assignment: CDR1 SGHRS and CDR2 YFSETQ. V lost 4 bases and J 3 bases, leaving 8 bases between the germline ends. CDR3 in DNA: TGCGCCAGCAGCCGGACAGACTATAATTCACCCCTCCACTTT. The encoded protein is CASSRTDYNSPLHF.